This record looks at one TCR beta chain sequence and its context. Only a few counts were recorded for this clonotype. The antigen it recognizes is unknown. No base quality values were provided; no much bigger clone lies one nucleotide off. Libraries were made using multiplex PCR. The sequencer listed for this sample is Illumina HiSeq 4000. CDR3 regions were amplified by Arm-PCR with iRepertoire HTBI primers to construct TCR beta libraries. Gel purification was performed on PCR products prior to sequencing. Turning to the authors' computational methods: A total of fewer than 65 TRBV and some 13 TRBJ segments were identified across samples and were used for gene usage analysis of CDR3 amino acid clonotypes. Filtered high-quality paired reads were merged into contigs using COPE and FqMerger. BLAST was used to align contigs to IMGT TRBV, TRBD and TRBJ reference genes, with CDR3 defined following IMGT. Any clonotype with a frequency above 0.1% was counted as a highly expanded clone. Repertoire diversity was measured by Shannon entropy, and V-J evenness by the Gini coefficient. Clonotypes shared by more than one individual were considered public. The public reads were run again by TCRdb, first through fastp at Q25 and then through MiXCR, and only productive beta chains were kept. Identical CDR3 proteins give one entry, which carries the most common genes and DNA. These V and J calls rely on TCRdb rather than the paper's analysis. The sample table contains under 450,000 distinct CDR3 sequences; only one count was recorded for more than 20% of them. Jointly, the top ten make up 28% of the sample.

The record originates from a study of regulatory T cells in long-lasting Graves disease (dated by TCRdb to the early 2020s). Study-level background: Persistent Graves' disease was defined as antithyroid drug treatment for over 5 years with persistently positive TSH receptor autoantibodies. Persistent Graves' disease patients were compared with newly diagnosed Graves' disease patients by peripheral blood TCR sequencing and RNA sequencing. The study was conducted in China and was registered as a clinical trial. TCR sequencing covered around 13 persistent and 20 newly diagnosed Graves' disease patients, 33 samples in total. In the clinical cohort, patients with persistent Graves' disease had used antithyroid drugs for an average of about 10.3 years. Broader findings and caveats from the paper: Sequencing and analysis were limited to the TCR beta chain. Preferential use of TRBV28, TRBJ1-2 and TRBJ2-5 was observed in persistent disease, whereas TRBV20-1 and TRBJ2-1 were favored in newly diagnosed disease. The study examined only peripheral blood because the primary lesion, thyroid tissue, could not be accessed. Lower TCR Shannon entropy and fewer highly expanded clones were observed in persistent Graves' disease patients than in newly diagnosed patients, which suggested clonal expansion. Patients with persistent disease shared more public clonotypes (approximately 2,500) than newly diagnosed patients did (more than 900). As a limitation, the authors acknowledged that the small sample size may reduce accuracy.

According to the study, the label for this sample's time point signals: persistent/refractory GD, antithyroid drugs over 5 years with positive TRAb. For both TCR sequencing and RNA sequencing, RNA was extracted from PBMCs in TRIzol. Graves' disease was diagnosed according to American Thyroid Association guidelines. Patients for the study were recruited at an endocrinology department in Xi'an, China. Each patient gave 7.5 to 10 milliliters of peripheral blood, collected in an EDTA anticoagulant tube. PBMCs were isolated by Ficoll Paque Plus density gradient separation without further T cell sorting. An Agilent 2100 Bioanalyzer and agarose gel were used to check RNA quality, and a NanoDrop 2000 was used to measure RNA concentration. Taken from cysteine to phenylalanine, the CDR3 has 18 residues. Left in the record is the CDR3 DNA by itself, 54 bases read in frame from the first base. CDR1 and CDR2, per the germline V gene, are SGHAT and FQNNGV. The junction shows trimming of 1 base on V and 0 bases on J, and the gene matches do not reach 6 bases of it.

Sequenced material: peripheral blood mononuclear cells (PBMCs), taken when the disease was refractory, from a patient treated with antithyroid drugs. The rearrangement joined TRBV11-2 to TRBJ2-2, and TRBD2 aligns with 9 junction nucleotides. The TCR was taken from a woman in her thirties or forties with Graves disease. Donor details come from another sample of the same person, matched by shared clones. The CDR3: CASSLVWASGTNTGELFF. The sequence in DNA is TGTGCCAGCAGCTTAGTGTGGGCTAGCGGGACGAACACCGGGGAGCTGTTTTTT.